What follows are 3 T cell receptor beta chains derived from one specimen sequenced in a study of Graves' ophthalmopathy and Graves' hyperthyroidism. Beta-chain TCR CDR3 regions were amplified from RNA transcripts. Second-round multiplex PCR followed a first-round RT-PCR using HTBI primers. Using its own MiXCR run on the multiplex PCR reads, TCRdb lists one record per CDR3 protein. The data show 200,000 to 300,000 distinct CDR3 sequences, about 47% seen once. The sequencing sample was made of peripheral blood. These receptors originate from an adult man with Graves' ophthalmopathy.

The rearrangement uses TRBV29-1 and TRBJ2-2, with a tentative D call TRBD2 (5 bases). V lost 5 bases to trimming and J lost 6 bases, with 10 bases between them. There are 12 residues in the CDR3. Germline values: CDR1 SQVTM, CDR2 ANQGSEA. The CDR3 sequence: CSVYGVPGELFF. CDR3 in DNA: TGCAGCGTTTACGGGGTCCCCGGGGAGCTGTTTTTT.

The chain links TRBV5-1 to TRBJ1-5; no reliable D call. The germline V gene encodes CDR1 SGHRS and CDR2 YFSETQ. The CDR3 extends over 14 amino acids. The V gene lost 4 bases and the J gene lost 4 bases, with 12 bases spanning the gap. CDR3 DNA: TGCGCCAGCAGCCCGGACGGGAGTAATCAGCCCCAGCATTTT. Translation gives CASSPDGSNQPQHF.

The chain employs TRBV2 and TRBJ1-6; D unclear. V was trimmed by 4 bases and J by 13 bases, leaving 8 bases between them. Germline CDR1 SNHLY, CDR2 FYNNEI. There are 11 residues in the CDR3. Written as DNA, the CDR3 is TGTGCCAGCAGTGTGGCGGACCCCCTCCACTTT. It encodes CASSVADPLHF. Based on the CDR3 plus reference TRBV2 and TRBJ1-6, the full variable domain is EPEVTQTPSHQVTQMGQEVILRCVPISNHLYFYWYRQILGQKVEFLVSFYNNEISEKSEIFDDQFSVERPDGSNFTLKIRSTKLEDSAMYFCASSVADPLHFGNGTRLTVT.